The 16 T cell receptor beta chains presented below share a single source sample, sequenced in a study of blood T cell repertoires in COVID-19. Assay used: immunoSEQ multiplex PCR; TCRdb lists only in-frame clones, some missing. The table records roughly 200,000 clones, 65% to 85% of them present only once. Sequencing was performed on peripheral blood. The receptors come from a man aged 35-49 years with active or convalescent COVID-19.

The genes are TRBV24-1 and TRBJ1-2, with unresolved D. Trimming removed 0 bases at V and 7 bases at J, with 8 bases between. The CDR3 length is 13 residues. CDR1 is KGHDR, CDR2 SFDVKD, per germline. The CDR3 sequence: CATSDLHAGGYTF. DNA of the CDR3: TGTGCCACCAGTGATTTGCATGCGGGTGGCTACACCTTC.

The V call is TRBV6-2 or TRBV6-3, the J call TRBJ1-5; the D is unclear. With 5 bases removed from V and 3 bases from J, the gap between germline ends came to 14 bases. The CDR3 runs to 15 residues. The V gene's germline CDR1 is MNHEY and CDR2 SVGEGT. This chain's CDR3 is CASSIEEGLNQPQHF. CDR3 nucleotide sequence: TGTGCCAGCAGTATCGAGGAGGGCCTCAATCAGCCCCAGCATTTT.

This rearrangement joins TRBV19 to TRBJ2-2; D might be TRBD2 (6 bases). Per the germline V gene, CDR1 is LNHDA and CDR2 is SQIVND (reference sequence). V gave up 6 bases and J gave up 3 bases, with 11 bases separating them. This CDR3 has 14 residues. Here the CDR3 reads CASRTGSDTGELFF. The CDR3 nucleotides read TGTGCCAGTAGAACCGGGAGTGACACCGGGGAGCTGTTTTTT.

The rearrangement joins TRBV7-9 to TRBJ2-5; 10 nucleotides align to TRBD1. The CDR3 runs to 16 residues. Trimming removed 3 bases from V and 5 bases from J; junction bases left unmatched: 9. The V gene's germline CDR1 is SEHNR and CDR2 FQNEAQ (reference sequence). The CDR3 region is CASSLSGTGVSETQYF. The DNA for the CDR3 is TGTGCCAGCAGCTTGTCCGGGACAGGGGTTTCGGAGACCCAGTACTTC.

The chain carries TRBV6-6 and TRBJ1-4; 9 bases align to TRBD1. Unmatched junction bases numbered 12, after V lost 8 bases and J lost 5 bases. The CDR3 totals 16 residues. Per germline, CDR1 MNHNY and CDR2 SVGAGI (reference sequence). The CDR3 reads CASVKHLGTGNEKLFF. The CDR3 nucleotides read TGTGCCAGCGTCAAACACCTCGGGACAGGGAATGAAAAACTGTTTTTT.

The chain recombines TRBV30 with TRBJ2-5; 7 nucleotides align to TRBD2. The CDR3 spans 14 residues. The germline gives CDR1 GTSNPN, CDR2 SVGIG (reference sequence). V shed 0 bases and J 5 bases; nucleotides not matched to a gene: 6. In nucleotides, the CDR3 is TGTGCCTGGAGTGTAGGCATAGCGGGTGAGACCCAGTACTTC. It codes for CAWSVGIAGETQYF.

The CDR3 protein is CASSLSAANYGYTF. The CDR3 coding sequence is TGTGCCAGCAGCTTGTCCGCAGCTAACTATGGCTACACCTTC. The J gene is TRBJ1-2, the V gene TRBV5-8, with no clear D. The germline V and J ends were trimmed by 1 base and 0 bases, with 7 bases remaining between them. The germline CDR1 and CDR2 sequences are SGHTS and YDEGEE. CDR3 length equals 14 residues.

This chain links TRBV19 with TRBJ1-1, with 11 positions matching TRBD1. Germline-derived CDR1 and CDR2 are LNHDA and SQIVND (reference sequence). The CDR3 covers 16 residues. With 5 bases clipped from V and 10 bases from J, the junction kept 15 bases outside the gene matches. CDR3 nucleotides: TGTGCCAGTAGTGGGACGCTGGACAGGGGGCAGGTCGGAGCTTTCTTT. Translating it yields CASSGTLDRGQVGAFF.

The CDR3 DNA follows: TGTGCCAGCAGCCAAGAGCGAGGGAGCAATCAGCCCCAGCATTTT. This encodes CASSQERGSNQPQHF. This rearrangement joins TRBV4-2 to TRBJ1-5; D is unclear. This CDR3 region has 15 residues. Germline V gene data show CDR1 as LGHNA and CDR2 as YNFKEQ. V was pared by 0 bases and J by 1 base, with 7 bases between.

This clone was observed a handful of times. V usage is TRBV24-1 and J usage is TRBJ2-1; 10 nucleotides match TRBD2. Germline-derived CDR1 and CDR2 are KGHDR and SFDVKD. The trim removed 10 bases at V and 2 bases at J, leaving 7 bases unmatched. The CDR3 covers 15 residues. DNA of the CDR3: TGTGCCACGCAGTCCGGGACTAGCGCCTACAATGAGCAGTTCTTC. Protein product: CATQSGTSAYNEQFF.

The chain's CDR3 is CASSPSGLAGVGDSTDTQYF. CDR3 nucleotide sequence: TGTGCCAGCAGCCCATCGGGACTAGCGGGAGTGGGGGATAGCACAGATACGCAGTATTTT. V gene TRBV4-2 combines with J gene TRBJ2-3; TRBD2 matches at 14 bases. The CDR3 has 20 residues. Per the germline V gene, CDR1 is LGHNA and CDR2 is YNFKEQ. With V trimmed by 4 bases and J by 0 bases, 12 bases remained unmatched.

This clone appeared a single time. The rearrangement uses TRBV19 and TRBJ2-7; 9 bases match TRBD1. CDR3 size: 15 residues. Germline V lookup: CDR1 LNHDA, CDR2 SQIVND (reference sequence). The V segment lost 3 bases and the J segment 6 bases; nucleotides outside the gene matches: 9. DNA for the CDR3: TGTGCCAGTAGTATTAACAGGGGGCCGAGAGGCGAGCAGTACTTC. This gives the protein CASSINRGPRGEQYF.

The chain employs TRBV15 and TRBJ2-7; D possibly corresponds to TRBD2 (6 bases). The CDR3 is 15 amino acids. Between the trimmed V and J ends, which lost 1 base and 3 bases, there was a span of 13 bases. CDR1 is LNHNV, CDR2 YYDKDF, per germline (reference sequence). CDR3 in amino acids: CATSRVVAGNYEQYF. CDR3 bases: TGTGCCACCAGCAGAGTTGTCGCGGGGAACTACGAGCAGTACTTC.

V and J are TRBV3-1 (or the pseudogene TRBV3-2) and TRBJ1-1; maybe TRBD1 (6 bases). Germline V CDR1 and CDR2: LGHDT, YNNKEL (reference sequence). The V and J ends lost 4 bases and 6 bases respectively, with 15 bases between them. The CDR3 contains 14 residues. CDR3 DNA: TGTGCCAGCAGCCTGTTGGCAGGGGCGGCTGAAGCTTTCTTT. This gives the protein CASSLLAGAAEAFF.

This clone has a single count. The rearrangement links TRBV28 to TRBJ2-5; no reliable D call. This CDR3 has 12 amino acids. Germline-derived CDR1 and CDR2 are MDHEN and SYDVKM. Trimming stripped 0 bases from V and 5 bases from J, with 4 bases between. For the CDR3, the DNA is TGTGCCAGCAGTTTATGGAGTGAGACCCAGTACTTC. This sequence encodes CASSLWSETQYF.

The chain joins TRBV28 to TRBJ2-7, with D possibly matching TRBD1 (6 bases). This CDR3 spans 12 amino acids. Trimming took off 8 bases at V and 0 bases at J, with 8 bases between the two ends. Germline values: CDR1 MDHEN, CDR2 SYDVKM. In DNA form, the CDR3 reads TGTGCCAGCGGGGGACACTCCTACGAGCAGTACTTC. Translating gives CASGGHSYEQYF. The variable domain in full, completed from reference TRBV28 and TRBJ2-7, reads DVKVTQSSRYLVKRTGEKVFLECVQDMDHENMFWYRQDPGLGLRLIYFSYDVKMKEKGDIPEGYSVSREKKERFSLILESASTNQTSMYLCASGGHSYEQYFGPGTRLTVT.